The 5 T cell receptor beta chains listed next were all sequenced from one sample in a study of shared clonotypes between healthy human individuals. It was CD45RO-negative cells, positively selected for CCR7, that made up naive CD8 cells, with terminally differentiated effector memory CD45RA+ cells excluded. Sequencing used immunoSEQ multiplex PCR; TCRdb keeps in-frame clones, though not all of them. Of hundreds of thousands of clones detected, about 95% appear once; the ten largest clones hold about 0.11%. Sequencing was performed on naive CD8+ T cells sorted from blood. The receptors derive from a woman between 25 and 40 years old in good health.

V usage is TRBV11-1 and J usage is TRBJ2-1, with TRBD1 as a possible D gene (6 bases). This CDR3 has 17 amino acids. Germline loops: CDR1 SGHAT, CDR2 FQDESV (reference sequence). V gave up 5 bases and J gave up 5 bases, with 22 bases separating them. The CDR3 sequence: CASSPSLEQGSDNEQFF. CDR3 DNA: TGTGCCAGCAGCCCCTCCCTGGAGCAGGGGAGTGACAATGAGCAGTTCTTC.

Points on this clone: Different DNA sequences within this sample yield the same CDR3. In nucleotides, the CDR3 is TGTGCCAGCAGTGAAGGGTCCCGCGGGGAAAAACTGTTTTTT. This gives the protein CASSEGSRGEKLFF. The V and J genes are TRBV2 and TRBJ1-4; no clear D. This CDR3 contains 14 residues. Germline V gives CDR1 SNHLY, CDR2 FYNNEI. V gave up 1 base and J gave up 8 bases, with 11 bases separating them.

The chain is built from TRBV5-4 and TRBJ2-7; D remains ambiguous. Germline V gives CDR1 SGHNT, CDR2 YYREEE (reference sequence). There are 14 residues in the CDR3. V shed 4 bases and J shed 4 bases, with 15 bases lying between them. The DNA for the CDR3 is TGTGCCAGCAGCGGTACAGAGAATCGGTACGAGCAGTACTTC. Translation: CASSGTENRYEQYF.

This clone occurred once. The chain is built from TRBV29-1 and TRBJ1-2, with 9 bases that match TRBD1. The ends lost 6 bases at V and 8 bases at J; junction bases unmatched: 10. CDR3 length equals 13 residues. The germline gives CDR1 SQVTM, CDR2 ANQGSEA. CDR3 region: CSVRTGVWEGYTF. CDR3 bases: TGCAGCGTGAGGACAGGGGTATGGGAGGGCTACACCTTC.

The rearrangement links TRBV19 to TRBJ1-5, with a tentative D call TRBD1 (5 bases). V was clipped by 3 bases and J by 1 base, with 10 bases between them. This CDR3 is built from 15 residues. Per the germline V gene, CDR1 is LNHDA and CDR2 is SQIVND (reference sequence). CDR3 loop: CASSIFSGSNQPQHF. Here the CDR3 DNA reads TGTGCCAGTAGTATTTTTTCAGGGAGCAATCAGCCCCAGCATTTT.